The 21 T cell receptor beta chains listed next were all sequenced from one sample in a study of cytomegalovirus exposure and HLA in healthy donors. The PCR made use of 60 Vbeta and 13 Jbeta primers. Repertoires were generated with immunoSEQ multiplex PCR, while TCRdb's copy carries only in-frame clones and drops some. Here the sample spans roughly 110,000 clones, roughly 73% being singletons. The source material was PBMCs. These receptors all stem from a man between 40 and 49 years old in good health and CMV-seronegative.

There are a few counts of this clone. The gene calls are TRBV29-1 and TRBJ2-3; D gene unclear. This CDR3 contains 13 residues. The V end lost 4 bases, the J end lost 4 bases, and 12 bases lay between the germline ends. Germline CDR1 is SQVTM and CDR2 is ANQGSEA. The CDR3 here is CSVGVIAADTQYF. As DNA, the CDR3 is TGCAGCGTTGGGGTAATAGCTGCAGATACGCAGTATTTT.

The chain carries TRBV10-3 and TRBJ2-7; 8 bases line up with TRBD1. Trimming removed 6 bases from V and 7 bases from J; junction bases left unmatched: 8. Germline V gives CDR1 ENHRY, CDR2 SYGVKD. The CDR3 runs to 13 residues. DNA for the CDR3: TGTGCCATCAGCCCGGACAGGGAATGGGAGCAGTACTTC. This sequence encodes CAISPDREWEQYF.

Written as DNA, the CDR3 is TGTGCCAGCAGGCCCGGGGGGAATAGCAATCAGCCCCAGCATTTT. Translation gives CASRPGGNSNQPQHF. J is TRBJ1-5 and V is TRBV7-8, with D perhaps matching TRBD1 (5 bases). Trimming took 6 bases from V and 0 from J, leaving 12 bases between them. The CDR3 runs 15 residues. The germline gives CDR1 SGHVS, CDR2 FQNEAQ.

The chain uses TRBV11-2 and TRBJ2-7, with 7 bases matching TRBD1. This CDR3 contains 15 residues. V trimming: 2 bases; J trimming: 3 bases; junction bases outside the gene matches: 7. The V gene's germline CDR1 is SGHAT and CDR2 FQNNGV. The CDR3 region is CASSLHGQVGYEQYF. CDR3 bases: TGTGCCAGCAGCTTACATGGACAGGTTGGCTACGAGCAGTACTTC.

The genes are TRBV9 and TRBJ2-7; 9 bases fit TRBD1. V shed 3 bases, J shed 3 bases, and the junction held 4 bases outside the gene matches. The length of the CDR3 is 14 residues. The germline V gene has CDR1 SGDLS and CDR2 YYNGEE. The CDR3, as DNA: TGTGCCAGCAGCGCGGGACAGGGAGGCTACGAGCAGTACTTC. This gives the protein CASSAGQGGYEQYF.

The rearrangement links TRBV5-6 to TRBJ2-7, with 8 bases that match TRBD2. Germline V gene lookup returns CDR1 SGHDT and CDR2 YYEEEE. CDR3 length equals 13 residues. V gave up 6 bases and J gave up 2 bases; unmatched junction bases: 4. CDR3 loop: CASTSGGTYEQYF. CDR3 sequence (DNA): TGTGCCAGCACCTCGGGGGGGACCTACGAGCAGTACTTC.

CDR3 in amino acids: CASSGLERDFF. CDR3 bases: TGTGCCAGCAGTGGGTTGGAGCGGGATTTCTTC. The chain has TRBV6-4 and TRBJ2-1; 7 bases agree with TRBD2. With 4 bases clipped from V and 16 bases from J, the junction kept 7 bases outside the gene matches. Germline loops: CDR1 MRHNA, CDR2 SNTAGT. CDR3 size: 11 residues.

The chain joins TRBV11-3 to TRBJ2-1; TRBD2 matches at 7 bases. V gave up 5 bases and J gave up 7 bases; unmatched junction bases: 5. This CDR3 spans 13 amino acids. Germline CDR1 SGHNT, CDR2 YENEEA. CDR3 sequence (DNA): TGTGCCAGCAGCGTCGGGACTACAAATGAGCAGTTCTTC. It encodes CASSVGTTNEQFF.

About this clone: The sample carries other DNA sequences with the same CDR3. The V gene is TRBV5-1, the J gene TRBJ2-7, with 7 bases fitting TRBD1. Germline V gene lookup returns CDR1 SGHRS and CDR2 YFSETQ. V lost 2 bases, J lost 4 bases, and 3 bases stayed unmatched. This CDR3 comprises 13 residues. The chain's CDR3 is CASSFGTAYEQYF. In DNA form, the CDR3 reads TGCGCCAGCAGCTTCGGGACAGCGTACGAGCAGTACTTC. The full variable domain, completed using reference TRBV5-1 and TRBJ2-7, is KAGVTQTPRYLIKTRGQQVTLSCSPISGHRSVSWYQQTPGQGLQFLFEYFSETQRNKGNFPGRFSGRQFSNSRSEMNVSTLELGDSALYLCASSFGTAYEQYFGPGTRLTVT.

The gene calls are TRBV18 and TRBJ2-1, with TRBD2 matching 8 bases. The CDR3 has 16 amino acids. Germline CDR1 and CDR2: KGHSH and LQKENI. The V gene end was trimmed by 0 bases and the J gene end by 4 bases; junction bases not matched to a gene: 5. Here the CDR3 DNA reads TGTGCCAGCTCACCACCGGGTAGCGGGGAGTACAATGAGCAGTTCTTC. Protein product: CASSPPGSGEYNEQFF.

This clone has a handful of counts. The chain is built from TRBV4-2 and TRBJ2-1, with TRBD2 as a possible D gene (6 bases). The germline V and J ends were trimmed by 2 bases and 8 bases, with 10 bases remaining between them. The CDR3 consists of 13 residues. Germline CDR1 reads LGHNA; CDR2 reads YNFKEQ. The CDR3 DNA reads TGTGCCAGCAGCCAACGACTAGTCCATGAGCAGTTCTTC. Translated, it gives CASSQRLVHEQFF.

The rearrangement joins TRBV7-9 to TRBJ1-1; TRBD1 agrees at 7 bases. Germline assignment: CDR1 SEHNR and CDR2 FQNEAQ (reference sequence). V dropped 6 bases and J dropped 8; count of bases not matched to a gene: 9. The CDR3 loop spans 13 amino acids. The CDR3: CASRGGGSGEAFF. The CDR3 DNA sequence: TGTGCCAGCAGAGGAGGGGGCTCCGGGGAAGCTTTCTTT.

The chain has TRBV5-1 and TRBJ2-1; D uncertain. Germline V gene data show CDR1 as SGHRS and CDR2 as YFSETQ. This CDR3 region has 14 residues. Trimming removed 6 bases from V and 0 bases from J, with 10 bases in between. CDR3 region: CASIQDSSYNEQFF. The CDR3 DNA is TGCGCCAGCATCCAGGATAGCTCCTACAATGAGCAGTTCTTC.

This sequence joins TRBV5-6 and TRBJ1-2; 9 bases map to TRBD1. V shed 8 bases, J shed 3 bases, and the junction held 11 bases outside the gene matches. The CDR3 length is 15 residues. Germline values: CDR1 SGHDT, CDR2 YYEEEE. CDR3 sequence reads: CASNPGQGRDYGYTF. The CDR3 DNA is TGTGCCAGTAATCCGGGACAGGGTCGCGACTATGGCTACACCTTC. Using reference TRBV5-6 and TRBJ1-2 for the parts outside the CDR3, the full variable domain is DAGVTQSPTHLIKTRGQQVTLRCSPKSGHDTVSWYQQALGQGPQFIFQYYEEEERQRGNFPDRFSGHQFPNYSSELNVNALLLGDSALYLCASNPGQGRDYGYTFGSGTRLTVV.

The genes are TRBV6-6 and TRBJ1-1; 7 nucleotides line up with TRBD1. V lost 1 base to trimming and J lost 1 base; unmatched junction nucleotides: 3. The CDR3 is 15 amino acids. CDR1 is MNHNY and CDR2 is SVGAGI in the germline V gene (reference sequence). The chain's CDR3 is CASSYFRGANTEAFF. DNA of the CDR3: TGTGCCAGCAGTTACTTCAGGGGGGCGAACACTGAAGCTTTCTTT.

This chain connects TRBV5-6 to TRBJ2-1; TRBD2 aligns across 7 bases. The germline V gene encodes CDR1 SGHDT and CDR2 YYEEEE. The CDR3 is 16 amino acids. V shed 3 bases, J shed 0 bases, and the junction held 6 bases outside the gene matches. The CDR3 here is CASSWGGPYSYNEQFF. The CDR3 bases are TGTGCCAGCAGCTGGGGGGGTCCCTACTCCTACAATGAGCAGTTCTTC.

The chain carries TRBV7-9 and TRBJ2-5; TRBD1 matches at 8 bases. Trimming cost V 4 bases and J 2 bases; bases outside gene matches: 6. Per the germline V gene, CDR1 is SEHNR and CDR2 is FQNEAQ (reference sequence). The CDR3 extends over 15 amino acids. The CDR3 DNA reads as TGTGCCAGCAGCTCAACCGGGACAGGTCAAGAGACCCAGTACTTC. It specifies CASSSTGTGQETQYF.

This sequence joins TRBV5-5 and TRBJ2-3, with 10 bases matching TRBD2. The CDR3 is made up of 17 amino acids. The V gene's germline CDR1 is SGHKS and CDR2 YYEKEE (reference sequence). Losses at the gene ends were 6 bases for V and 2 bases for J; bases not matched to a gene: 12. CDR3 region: CASTGTSERLFTDTQYF. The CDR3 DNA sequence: TGTGCCAGCACCGGGACTAGCGAAAGGCTTTTCACAGATACGCAGTATTTT.

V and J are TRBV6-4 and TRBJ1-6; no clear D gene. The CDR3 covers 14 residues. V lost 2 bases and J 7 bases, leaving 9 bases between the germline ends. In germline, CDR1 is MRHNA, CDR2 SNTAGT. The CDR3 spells CASSDQAYNSPLHF. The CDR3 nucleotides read TGTGCCAGCAGTGACCAGGCATACAATTCACCCCTCCACTTT.

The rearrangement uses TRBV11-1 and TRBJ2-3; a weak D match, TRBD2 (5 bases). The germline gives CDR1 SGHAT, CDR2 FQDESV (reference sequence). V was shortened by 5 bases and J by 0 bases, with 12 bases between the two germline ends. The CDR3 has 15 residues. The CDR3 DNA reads TGTGCCAGCAGCGTTGAGCGGAGAAGCACAGATACGCAGTATTTT. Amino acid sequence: CASSVERRSTDTQYF.

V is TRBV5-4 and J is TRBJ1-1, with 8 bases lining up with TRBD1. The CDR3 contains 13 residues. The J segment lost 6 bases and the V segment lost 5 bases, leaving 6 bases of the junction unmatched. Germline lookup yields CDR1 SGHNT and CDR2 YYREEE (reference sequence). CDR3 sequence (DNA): TGTGCCAGCAGTCGGACAGGGAGCCCTGAAGCTTTCTTT. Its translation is CASSRTGSPEAFF. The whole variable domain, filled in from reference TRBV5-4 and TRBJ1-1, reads ETGVTQSPTHLIKTRGQQVTLRCSSQSGHNTVSWYQQALGQGPQFIFQYYREEENGRGNFPPRFSGLQFPNYSSELNVNALELDDSALYLCASSRTGSPEAFFGQGTRLTVV.